These T cell receptor beta chains were read from a single sample in a study of OX40 agonist ivuxolimab in advanced cancers. The protocol was immunoSEQ multiplex PCR, while the TCRdb copy is restricted to in-frame clones and leaves out a portion. The table records about 46,000 clones, about 80% of them present only once. The sequencing used CD4+ or CD8+ T cells sorted from blood, collected in a trial of the OX40 agonist ivuxolimab. The source is an adult with an advanced solid tumor such as melanoma, head and neck, liver or kidney cancer. CDR3s include the opening cysteine and the closing phenylalanine or tryptophan. Fields, in order: D gene, clone size, J gene, V gene, CDR3 DNA, CDR3 protein. D genes are given only for firm matches. Part of the rows lack a size; the others show once, few, many or a class for expanded clones.

NA	NA	TRBJ1-4	TRBV30	TGTGCCTGGAGTGTGGGCCACCAAGCGGGTGAAAAACTGTTTTTT	CAWSVGHQAGEKLFF
TRBD2	NA	TRBJ2-5	TRBV5-1	TGCGCCAGCAGCCCGACGACTAGCGGGCCTCAAGAGACCCAGTACTTC	CASSPTTSGPQETQYF
NA	NA	TRBJ2-7	TRBV27	TGTGCCAGCAGTTTTTTGGGGCAGGGACTTTCCTACGAGCAGTACTTC	CASSFLGQGLSYEQYF
NA	NA	TRBJ2-3	TRBV7-2	TGTGCCAGCAGCCGTACTCAGGGTACGCAGTATTTT	CASSRTQGTQYF
NA	NA	TRBJ1-2	TRBV2	TGTGCCAGCAGTGCCGTGCGGCAGGGGACGCGGGGCTACACCTTC	CASSAVRQGTRGYTF
TRBD1	NA	TRBJ2-7	TRBV2	TGTGCCAGCAGTGTGGGACAGTCCGGGTACGAGCAGTACTTC	CASSVGQSGYEQYF
TRBD2	NA	TRBJ2-1	TRBV29-1	TGCAGCGTGGGGGGACTAGCGGGAGATGAGCAGTTCTTC	CSVGGLAGDEQFF
NA	NA	TRBJ2-1	TRBV5-1	TGCGCCAGCAGCCCGGAGGGGCTCCGGGGTGAGCAGTTCTTC	CASSPEGLRGEQFF
NA	NA	TRBJ1-2	TRBV4-3	TGCGCCAGCAGCCAAATGACAGCACTCCATGGCTACACCTTC	CASSQMTALHGYTF
TRBD1	NA	TRBJ1-2	TRBV19	TGTGCCAGTAGTCTCGACAGGGGAACCCCCTATGGCTACACCTTC	CASSLDRGTPYGYTF
NA	NA	TRBJ1-5	TRBV19	TGTGCCAGTAGGGACCTCGTCAATCAGCCCCAGCATTTT	CASRDLVNQPQHF
TRBD2	NA	TRBJ2-5	TRBV7-2	TGTGCCAGCAGCTCCCCGGGAGGGACCCAGTACTTC	CASSSPGGTQYF
TRBD2	NA	TRBJ2-4	TRBV27	TGTGCCAGCAGCAAGCGGGGAGAGATACTAGCCAAAAACATTCAGTACTTC	CASSKRGEILAKNIQYF
NA	NA	TRBJ1-1	TRBV20-1	TGCAGTGCTAGAGTTCTGAGTCAAGCTTTCTTT	CSARVLSQAFF
TRBD1	NA	TRBJ1-3	TRBV4-3	TGCGCCAGCAGCCAAGATTTTGCCAGGGGGAGGTTGTCTGGAAACACCATATATTTT	CASSQDFARGRLSGNTIYF
NA	NA	TRBJ2-7	TRBV7-6	TGTGCCAGCAGCGAAATCATGACTTCTCCTCAGTACTTC	CASSEIMTSPQYF
NA	NA	TRBJ2-7	TRBV6-5	TGTGCCAGCAGTTACTCGGCAGGGCCCTACGAGCAGTACTTC	CASSYSAGPYEQYF
NA	NA	TRBJ2-1	TRBV28	TGTGCCAGCAGTTTACAATGGGACCCGTACAATGAGCAGTTCTTC	CASSLQWDPYNEQFF
TRBD2	NA	TRBJ2-5	TRBV7-8	TGTGCCAGCAGCTTCCGCCTACTAGCGGGAGAAGAGACCCAGTACTTC	CASSFRLLAGEETQYF
NA	once	TRBJ1-6	TRBV11-2	TGTGCCAGCAGCGGATCCGGGACGGTTAATTCACCCCTCCACTTT	CASSGSGTVNSPLHF
TRBD1	NA	TRBJ2-7	TRBV7-8	TGTGCCAGCAGCTCACAGGGGACCCCTCTCACCGAGCAGTACTTC	CASSSQGTPLTEQYF
NA	NA	TRBJ1-6	TRBV5-8	TGTGCCAGCAGCTCTCTCCCCGGGACATCTCGTTCACCCCTCCACTTT	CASSSLPGTSRSPLHF
TRBD2	once	TRBJ2-7	TRBV18	TGTGCCAGCTCATCCCCTGGCGGGGGGGTCTACGAGCAGTACTTC	CASSSPGGGVYEQYF
TRBD2	NA	TRBJ2-3	TRBV11-2	TGTGCCAGCAGCTTAGGGCCTAGCGGGCTTAGCACAGATACGCAGTATTTT	CASSLGPSGLSTDTQYF
TRBD2	once	TRBJ2-7	TRBV5-1	TGCGCCAGCAGACCGCTAGCGGGGGGGCTATACGAGCAGTACTTC	CASRPLAGGLYEQYF
NA	NA	TRBJ1-5	TRBV18	TGTGCCAGCTCACCCCTGAGTGGGGGCAATCAGCCCCAGCATTTT	CASSPLSGGNQPQHF
TRBD1	NA	TRBJ1-1	TRBV27	TGTGCCAGCAGGCTACAGGGGCGGAACACTGAAGCTTTCTTT	CASRLQGRNTEAFF
NA	NA	TRBJ1-5	TRBV7-2	TGTGCCAGCAGCTTAAGGGGGGGCCCGGGGAATCAGCCCCAGCATTTT	CASSLRGGPGNQPQHF
TRBD1	NA	TRBJ1-1	TRBV11-2	TGTGCCAGCAGCTACGACAGGGGTGAGACTGAAGCTTTCTTT	CASSYDRGETEAFF
TRBD1	NA	TRBJ1-2	TRBV7-9	TGTGCCAGCAGCTTAGGGCGTGGACAGACAGGGGGCTACACCTTC	CASSLGRGQTGGYTF
TRBD1	once	TRBJ1-1	TRBV6-5	TGTGCCAGCAGTTACAACAGGGGCACTGAAGCTTTCTTT	CASSYNRGTEAFF
NA	NA	TRBJ1-3	TRBV9	TGTGCCAGCAGCCGGGGAAACACCATATATTTT	CASSRGNTIYF
NA	NA	TRBJ2-7	TRBV5-3	TGTGCCAGAAGCTTTCTCAGCGAGCGGGTTCGCCAGTACTTC	CARSFLSERVRQYF
NA	few	TRBJ1-1	TRBV2	TGTGCCAGCAGGAGGGACATGAACACTGAAGCTTTCTTT	CASRRDMNTEAFF
TRBD2	NA	TRBJ2-3	TRBV19	TGTGCCAGCCGACTCGGGGGGTACACAGATACGCAGTATTTT	CASRLGGYTDTQYF
NA	NA	TRBJ2-7	TRBV5-1	TGCGCCAGCAGCTGGCGGGGAGGCGAGCAGTACTTC	CASSWRGGEQYF
TRBD2	NA	TRBJ2-2	TRBV28	TGTGCCAGCAGTTTTTCGACTAGCGGGATGTTCACCGGGGAGCTGTTTTTT	CASSFSTSGMFTGELFF
TRBD1	NA	TRBJ1-6	TRBV7-9	TGTGCCAGCAGCGCGGGGGACAGGGATAATTCACCCCTCCACTTT	CASSAGDRDNSPLHF
NA	NA	TRBJ2-2	TRBV4-3	TGCGCCAGCAGCCTCCAACCCCGATCCCTCACCGGGGAGCTGTTTTTT	CASSLQPRSLTGELFF
TRBD1	NA	TRBJ2-7	TRBV7-6	TGTGCCAGCAGCTTAAGGACAGGGAGCTACGAGCAGTACTTC	CASSLRTGSYEQYF
NA	few	TRBJ1-5	TRBV5-4	TGTGCCAGCAGCGCGGGGGGTAGCAATCAGCCCCAGCATTTT	CASSAGGSNQPQHF
TRBD2	NA	TRBJ2-1	TRBV5-1	TGCGCCAGTTCTAGCGGGAGGGCCTTGGGTGAGCAGTTCTTC	CASSSGRALGEQFF
NA	NA	TRBJ1-2	TRBV7-9	TGTGCCAGCAGCTTTGTGGAAAGGAGTGGGGGCTATGGCTACACCTTC	CASSFVERSGGYGYTF